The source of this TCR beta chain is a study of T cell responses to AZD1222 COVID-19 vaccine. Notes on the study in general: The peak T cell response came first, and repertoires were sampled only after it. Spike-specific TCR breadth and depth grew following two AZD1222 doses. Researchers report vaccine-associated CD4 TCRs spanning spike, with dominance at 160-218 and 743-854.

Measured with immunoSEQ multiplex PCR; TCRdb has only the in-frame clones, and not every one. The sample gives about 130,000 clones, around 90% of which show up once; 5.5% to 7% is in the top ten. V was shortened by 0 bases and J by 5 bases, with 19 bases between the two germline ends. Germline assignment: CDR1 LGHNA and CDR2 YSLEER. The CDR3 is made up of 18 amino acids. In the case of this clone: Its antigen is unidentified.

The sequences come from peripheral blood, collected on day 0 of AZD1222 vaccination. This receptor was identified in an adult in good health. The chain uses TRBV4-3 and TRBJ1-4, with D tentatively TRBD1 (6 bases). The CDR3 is CASSQDHRGGGRNEKLFF. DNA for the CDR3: TGCGCCAGCAGCCAAGATCACCGAGGGGGAGGGAGGAATGAAAAACTGTTTTTT.